These 26 T cell receptor beta chains were sequenced from one sample in a study of T cells expressing NK-cell markers. Following a re-call of the 5' RACE reads, TCRdb has one entry per CDR3 protein and lacks DNA. The sample includes about 300,000 distinct CDR3 sequences. Sequenced sample: blood T cells: a sorted CD56 or NKG2C T cell subset, CD4+ or CD8+ T cells, or bulk PBMC T cells (not recorded which). These receptor sequences come from a woman between 18 and 75 years old in good health.

The V and J genes are TRBV12-3 or TRBV12-4 and TRBJ2-4; the D call of TRBD1 rests on TCRdb alone, since no DNA is present to check it. The CDR3 loop spans 19 amino acids. The CDR3 reads CASSLPSGGGTLAKNIQYF.

V and J are TRBV7-2 and TRBJ2-3; TCRdb proposes TRBD1, but this gene call is untestable without DNA. Germline loops: CDR1 SGHTA, CDR2 FQGNSA. This CDR3 has 14 residues. CDR3 loop: CASSSLGGGDTQYF.

The chain has TRBV7-2 and TRBJ2-7; the D call from TCRdb, TRBD2, cannot be confirmed without DNA. Per germline, CDR1 SGHTA and CDR2 FQGNSA. The CDR3 contains 13 residues. CDR3 sequence reads: CASSFSTGGEQYF.

This chain uses TRBV4-2 with TRBJ2-1. The CDR3 is made up of 15 amino acids. CDR1 and CDR2 (germline): LGHNA, YNFKEQ. The CDR3 spells CASSHHQSSYNEQFF.

The V and J genes are TRBV10-3 and TRBJ2-3; absent DNA, TCRdb's TRBD2 call cannot be checked. The CDR3 extends over 16 amino acids. Germline CDR1 ENHRY, CDR2 SYGVKD. The CDR3 is CAISEGLAGATDTQYF.

V gene TRBV5-4 combines with J gene TRBJ2-3; there is no DNA to check the TCRdb D call of TRBD1. This CDR3 is 16 amino acids long. CDR1 SGHNT and CDR2 YYREEE come from the germline V gene (reference sequence). The CDR3 loop reads CASSLWAGRLTDTQYF.

The chain couples TRBV7-6 to TRBJ1-1; lacking DNA, the TRBD1 call made by TCRdb goes unchecked. The length of the CDR3 is 12 residues. The germline V gene has CDR1 SGHVS and CDR2 FNYEAQ. CDR3 region: CASSLGGVVAFF.

The chain joins TRBV30 to TRBJ1-1; TCRdb proposes TRBD1, but this gene call is untestable without DNA. CDR1 GTSNPN and CDR2 SVGIG come from the germline V gene (reference sequence). The CDR3 spans 12 residues. The CDR3 protein is CAWTGQATEAFF.

The V gene is TRBV6-2 or TRBV6-3, the J gene TRBJ2-1; the D call from TCRdb, TRBD2, cannot be confirmed without DNA. CDR1 is MNHEY and CDR2 is SVGEGT in the germline V gene. CDR3 length: 21 amino acids. This CDR3 reads CASYQRRGTSGAHRSYNEQFF.

The chain uses TRBV5-1 and TRBJ2-1; with no DNA, the TCRdb D assignment of TRBD2 cannot be verified. Germline CDR1 is SGHRS and CDR2 is YFSETQ. This CDR3 has 17 amino acids. CDR3 region: CASSTTSGRDYYNEQFF.

J is TRBJ1-4 and V is TRBV29-1; checking the TCRdb D call of TRBD1 is not possible without DNA. CDR3 size: 13 residues. The germline V gene has CDR1 SQVTM and CDR2 ANQGSEA. The CDR3 spells CSADRGTNEKLFF.

The chain is built from TRBV6-2 or TRBV6-3 and TRBJ1-4. CDR1 and CDR2 from the germline V gene are MNHEY and SVGEGT. This CDR3 spans 14 amino acids. This CDR3 is CASYDGSTNEKLFF.

V usage is TRBV9 and J usage is TRBJ1-2. The CDR3 extends over 14 amino acids. Germline V gives CDR1 SGDLS, CDR2 YYNGEE. The CDR3 here is CASSAGTAVYGYTF.

The CDR3 here is CASHRGDTGELFF. The chain recombines TRBV12-3 or TRBV12-4 with TRBJ2-2; TCRdb's assignment of TRBD1 cannot be checked, as there is no DNA. The CDR3 is 13 residues long.

The chain links TRBV5-1 to TRBJ2-2. Germline CDR1 is SGHRS and CDR2 is YFSETQ. The CDR3 sequence is 13 residues long. The CDR3 protein is CASSNSNTGELFF.

The gene calls are TRBV20-1 and TRBJ2-5; TCRdb reports TRBD2, a call that lacks DNA to check it against. Germline CDR1 is DFQATT and CDR2 is SNEGSKA (reference sequence). The CDR3 consists of 15 residues. This CDR3 reads CSATASGGIGETQYF.

This chain links TRBV7-2 with TRBJ2-1; lacking DNA, the TRBD2 call made by TCRdb goes unchecked. Germline V gene data show CDR1 as SGHTA and CDR2 as FQGNSA. This CDR3 spans 15 amino acids. The CDR3 spells CASSVGTTSYNEQFF.

The chain joins TRBV6-2 or TRBV6-3 to TRBJ1-1; the D call of TRBD1 rests on TCRdb alone, since no DNA is present to check it. This CDR3 is built from 13 residues. Germline V gene data show CDR1 as MNHEY and CDR2 as SVGEGT. CDR3 amino acids: CASSKDSYTEAFF.

This chain connects TRBV5-5 to TRBJ2-7; TCRdb's D call of TRBD1 is untestable without DNA. CDR1 is SGHKS, CDR2 YYEKEE, per germline (reference sequence). The CDR3 covers 14 residues. This CDR3 reads CASSFRDAAYEQYF.

The chain joins TRBV11-2 to TRBJ2-3; the TRBD1 assignment by TCRdb is unverifiable without DNA. CDR1 is SGHAT and CDR2 is FQNNGV in the germline V gene. The length of the CDR3 is 14 residues. CDR3 protein: CASSRQGARDTQYF. Filled out from reference TRBV11-2 and TRBJ2-3, the complete variable domain reads EAGVAQSPRYKIIEKRQSVAFWCNPISGHATLYWYQQILGQGPKLLIQFQNNGVVDDSQLPKDRFSAERLKGVDSTLKIQPAKLEDSAVYLCASSRQGARDTQYFGPGTRLTVL.

This sequence joins TRBV24-1 and TRBJ1-5; the TCRdb D gene call, TRBD1, has no DNA to confirm it. Per germline, CDR1 KGHDR and CDR2 SFDVKD. The CDR3 length is 15 residues. The CDR3 here is CATSDRTGGNQPQHF.

This chain uses TRBV4-1 with TRBJ2-6; TCRdb's D call of TRBD2 is untestable without DNA. The CDR3 totals 21 residues. Per germline, CDR1 MGHRA and CDR2 YSYEKL. Here the CDR3 reads CASSHIGTSGGFTSGANVLTF.

The chain recombines TRBV5-1 with TRBJ2-2; the D gene TCRdb calls, TRBD1, cannot be checked with no DNA. This CDR3 has 16 amino acids. Germline V gene sequence: CDR1 SGHRS, CDR2 YFSETQ. The CDR3 spells CASSSNAGTNTGELFF.

This chain uses TRBV5-8 with TRBJ2-5; TCRdb lists TRBD2, though no DNA is available to test this call. In germline, CDR1 is SGHTS, CDR2 YDEGEE. This CDR3 comprises 15 residues. CDR3 protein: CASSRGRTSGETQYF.

The rearrangement links TRBV11-2 to TRBJ1-2; TCRdb's assignment of TRBD1 cannot be checked, as there is no DNA. The CDR3 runs 17 residues. Germline assignment: CDR1 SGHAT and CDR2 FQNNGV. The CDR3 protein is CASSLDLRKGQGPGYTF.

The gene calls are TRBV6-5 and TRBJ1-2. The length of the CDR3 is 13 residues. Germline CDR1 MNHEY, CDR2 SVGAGI. The CDR3 protein is CASSYSGDYGYTF.